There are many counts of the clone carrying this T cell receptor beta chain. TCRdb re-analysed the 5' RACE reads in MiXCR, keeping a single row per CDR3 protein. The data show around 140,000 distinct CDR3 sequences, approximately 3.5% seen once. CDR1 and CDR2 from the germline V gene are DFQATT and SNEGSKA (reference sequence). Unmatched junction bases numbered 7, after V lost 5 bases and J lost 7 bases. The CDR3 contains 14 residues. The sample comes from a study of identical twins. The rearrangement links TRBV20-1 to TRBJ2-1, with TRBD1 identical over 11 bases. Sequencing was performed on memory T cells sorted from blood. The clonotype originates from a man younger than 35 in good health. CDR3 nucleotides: TGCAGTGCTTCCCGGACAGGGGGCCAGAATGAGCAGTTCTTC. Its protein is CSASRTGGQNEQFF.